The next 28 T cell receptor beta chains were all read from a single sample in a study of blood T cell repertoires in COVID-19. Sequencing used immunoSEQ multiplex PCR; TCRdb keeps in-frame clones, though not all of them. The data contain over 130,000 clones, roughly 79% of them singletons. Sequencing was performed on PBMCs or T cells enriched from blood (not recorded which). Source of these receptors: a woman aged 50 to 60 who had recovered from COVID-19.

The chain is built from TRBV3-1 (or the pseudogene TRBV3-2) and TRBJ2-1; TRBD2 matches 10 bases. The length of the CDR3 is 16 residues. Looked up from germline, CDR1 is LGHDT and CDR2 is YNNKEL (reference sequence). V shed 2 bases, J shed 4 bases, and the junction held 5 bases outside the gene matches. The CDR3 bases are TGTGCCAGCAGCCAAAAACTAGCGGGGTCTTACAATGAGCAGTTCTTC. Amino acid sequence: CASSQKLAGSYNEQFF.

V gene TRBV5-1 combines with J gene TRBJ2-1; D perhaps matches TRBD1 (6 bases). Germline CDR1 SGHRS, CDR2 YFSETQ. The CDR3 is made up of 13 amino acids. Trimming shortened V by 4 bases and J by 5 bases, and 10 bases separated the two germline ends. CDR3 amino acids: CASSLRQDNEQFF. As DNA, the CDR3 is TGCGCCAGCAGCCTTAGACAGGACAATGAGCAGTTCTTC.

This sequence joins TRBV11-2 and TRBJ2-2, with a possible D match to TRBD1 (5 bases). V lost 1 base and J lost 6, with 12 bases in between. The CDR3 is 15 amino acids. Germline CDR1 and CDR2: SGHAT and FQNNGV. The DNA for the CDR3 is TGTGCCAGCAGCTTAGCAGGGAACACGGCCGGGGAGCTGTTTTTT. Translating it yields CASSLAGNTAGELFF. Variable domain in full (rest from reference TRBV11-2 and TRBJ2-2): EAGVAQSPRYKIIEKRQSVAFWCNPISGHATLYWYQQILGQGPKLLIQFQNNGVVDDSQLPKDRFSAERLKGVDSTLKIQPAKLEDSAVYLCASSLAGNTAGELFFGEGSRLTVL.

The V and J genes are TRBV9 and TRBJ1-5; perhaps TRBD1 as D (5 bases). This CDR3 contains 16 residues. Trimming cost V 0 bases and J 3 bases, with 13 bases left between them. The V gene's germline CDR1 is SGDLS and CDR2 YYNGEE. For the CDR3, the DNA is TGTGCCAGCAGCGTAGGAGGCGGGGGGATCAATCAGCCCCAGCATTTT. This encodes CASSVGGGGINQPQHF.

V is TRBV19 and J is TRBJ2-2, with 7 bases identical to TRBD1. Germline CDR1 is LNHDA and CDR2 is SQIVND (reference sequence). The CDR3 sequence is 16 residues long. After removal of 3 bases from V and 5 bases from J, the junction contained 9 bases not matched to a gene. CDR3: CASSITIGTVTGELFF. DNA of the CDR3: TGTGCCAGTAGTATCACCATCGGGACAGTAACCGGGGAGCTGTTTTTT.

This clone occurred a few times. V is TRBV9 and J is TRBJ2-7; the D gene is possibly TRBD1 (6 bases). Trimming left V 3 bases short and J 0 bases short, with 7 bases between. The germline V gene has CDR1 SGDLS and CDR2 YYNGEE. CDR3 size: 13 residues. CDR3 loop: CASSGGGSYEQYF. CDR3 DNA sequence: TGTGCCAGCAGCGGAGGGGGCTCCTACGAGCAGTACTTC.

The gene calls are TRBV27 and TRBJ1-1, with 11 bases lining up with TRBD1. The CDR3 consists of 14 residues. In germline, CDR1 is MNHEY, CDR2 SMNVEV (reference sequence). V shed 2 bases, J shed 5 bases, and the junction held 1 base outside the gene matches. The CDR3 is CASSLGTGGTEAFF. CDR3 nucleotides: TGTGCCAGCAGTTTAGGGACAGGGGGTACTGAAGCTTTCTTT.

The chain carries TRBV28 and TRBJ1-1, with 9 bases that match TRBD1. The CDR3 has 14 residues. V was clipped by 5 bases and J by 6 bases; unmatched bases: 7. Per the germline V gene, CDR1 is MDHEN and CDR2 is SYDVKM. CDR3: CASSPYRGQPEAFF. The CDR3 bases are TGTGCCAGCAGTCCATACAGGGGGCAGCCTGAAGCTTTCTTT.

This rearrangement joins TRBV5-6 to TRBJ1-5; 7 nucleotides line up with TRBD1. CDR1 and CDR2 (germline): SGHDT, YYEEEE. This CDR3 is 16 amino acids long. With V trimmed by 0 bases and J by 6 bases, 9 bases remained unmatched. CDR3 residues: CASSLGTGEFRQPQHF. For the CDR3, the DNA is TGTGCCAGCAGCTTGGGCACAGGGGAGTTTCGTCAGCCCCAGCATTTT.

The rearrangement uses TRBV5-4 and TRBJ1-2, with TRBD1 matching over 10 bases. V was pared by 5 bases and J by 2 bases, with 9 bases of the junction left unmatched. The CDR3 is 16 amino acids. Germline V gives CDR1 SGHNT, CDR2 YYREEE (reference sequence). CDR3 sequence reads: CASSQPGQGTNYGYTF. CDR3 DNA: TGTGCCAGCAGTCAACCGGGACAGGGGACCAACTATGGCTACACCTTC.

The rearrangement uses TRBV12-3 or TRBV12-4 and TRBJ1-1; no definite D call. Trimming shortened V by 0 bases and J by 1 base, and 3 bases separated the two germline ends. CDR3 length: 13 amino acids. Here the CDR3 DNA reads TGTGCCAGCAGTTTAGCCAGGAACACTGAAGCTTTCTTT. Its protein product is CASSLARNTEAFF.

V usage is TRBV10-1 and J usage is TRBJ2-7, with D uncertain. The germline gives CDR1 WNHNN, CDR2 SYGVQD (reference sequence). The length of the CDR3 is 13 residues. V shed 3 bases and J shed 3 bases, with 9 bases lying between them. The CDR3 DNA reads as TGCGCCAGCAGTGAACGCCGAGACTACGAGCAGTACTTC. It yields the protein CASSERRDYEQYF.

The V call is TRBV5-1, the J call TRBJ1-1, with TRBD1 matching 7 bases. J was trimmed by 2 bases and V by 0 bases; bases with no gene match: 4. The CDR3 covers 15 residues. Germline values: CDR1 SGHRS, CDR2 YFSETQ. CDR3 nucleotide sequence: TGCGCCAGCAGCTTGGAAGGGACAGCCAACACTGAAGCTTTCTTT. Amino acids: CASSLEGTANTEAFF.

The chain links TRBV5-1 to TRBJ1-1; 7 bases align to TRBD1. CDR3 length: 14 residues. In germline, CDR1 is SGHRS, CDR2 YFSETQ. The CDR3 sequence is CASGAGGTNTEAFF. The DNA for the CDR3 is TGCGCTTCTGGGGCAGGGGGAACGAACACTGAAGCTTTCTTT.

A word on this clone: At the DNA level, this CDR3 is encoded by other sequences in the same sample as well. The CDR3 DNA sequence: TGTGCCAGCAGTTCTTCCTACGAGCAGTACTTC. Translating gives CASSSSYEQYF. V usage is TRBV28 and J usage is TRBJ2-7; unclear D gene. This CDR3 spans 11 amino acids. Trimming took 4 bases from V and 1 from J, leaving 2 bases between them. Germline assignment: CDR1 MDHEN and CDR2 SYDVKM.

V usage is TRBV9 and J usage is TRBJ1-1; 9 positions agree with TRBD1. Trimming at V came to 0 bases and at J to 0 bases, leaving 3 bases not matched to a gene. CDR1 and CDR2 (germline): SGDLS, YYNGEE. This CDR3 has 16 amino acids. The CDR3: CASSVGTGGLNTEAFF. The CDR3 coding sequence is TGTGCCAGCAGCGTAGGCACAGGGGGCTTGAACACTGAAGCTTTCTTT.

There are a few counts of this clone. The V gene is TRBV5-1, the J gene TRBJ2-7; 7 bases are shared with TRBD1. The CDR3 spans 14 residues. With 5 bases clipped from V and 2 bases from J, the junction kept 7 bases outside the gene matches. Germline V gene data show CDR1 as SGHRS and CDR2 as YFSETQ. The CDR3 DNA reads TGCGCCAGCAGAACGGACAGGACTCCCTACGAGCAGTACTTC. It encodes CASRTDRTPYEQYF.

The chain employs TRBV5-1 and TRBJ1-1, with TRBD1 identical over 9 bases. The length of the CDR3 is 15 residues. From germline, CDR1 is SGHRS and CDR2 YFSETQ. V was clipped by 2 bases and J by 1 base; unmatched bases: 3. CDR3 coding DNA: TGCGCCAGCAGCTTTCCGGACAGGGGGAACACTGAAGCTTTCTTT. This translates into CASSFPDRGNTEAFF.

This rearrangement joins TRBV5-6 to TRBJ2-5, with D possibly matching TRBD2 (7 bases). Germline CDR1 and CDR2: SGHDT and YYEEEE. The V gene lost 4 bases and the J gene lost 5 bases, with 15 bases spanning the gap. The CDR3 loop spans 14 amino acids. CDR3: CASSIRGASETQYF. As DNA, the CDR3 is TGTGCCAGCAGCATTCGGGGGGCAAGCGAGACCCAGTACTTC.

V gene TRBV4-2 combines with J gene TRBJ2-7; 7 bases align to TRBD2. This CDR3 is built from 17 residues. The V segment lost 0 bases and the J segment 0 bases; nucleotides outside the gene matches: 8. Germline CDR1 LGHNA, CDR2 YNFKEQ. The CDR3 nucleotides read TGTGCCAGCAGCCAAGAGGTGTCTAGCGGCACCTCCTACGAGCAGTACTTC. This sequence encodes CASSQEVSSGTSYEQYF.

The gene calls are TRBV3-1 (or the pseudogene TRBV3-2) and TRBJ2-2; maybe TRBD1 (5 bases). The CDR3 extends over 14 amino acids. The germline V and J ends were trimmed by 6 bases and 3 bases, with 11 bases remaining between them. In germline, CDR1 is LGHDT, CDR2 YNNKEL (reference sequence). CDR3 sequence: CASRSRVDTGELFF. In DNA, the CDR3 is TGTGCCAGCAGGAGCAGGGTAGACACCGGGGAGCTGTTTTTT.

The rearrangement uses TRBV28 and TRBJ1-5; D possibly corresponds to TRBD1 (5 bases). The CDR3 runs to 14 residues. The germline gives CDR1 MDHEN, CDR2 SYDVKM. V dropped 3 bases and J dropped 7 bases, with 13 bases sitting between them. The CDR3 DNA reads as TGTGCCAGCAGTTTTAGGTCAGGGAAGCAGCCCCAGCATTTT. This encodes CASSFRSGKQPQHF.

This chain uses TRBV5-1 with TRBJ1-1, with 9 bases identical to TRBD1. Germline V gene lookup returns CDR1 SGHRS and CDR2 YFSETQ. Losses at the gene ends were 4 bases for V and 1 base for J; bases not matched to a gene: 8. The CDR3 is made up of 16 amino acids. CDR3 loop: CASSLGTGMANTEAFF. DNA of the CDR3: TGCGCCAGCAGCCTCGGGACAGGGATGGCGAACACTGAAGCTTTCTTT.

The chain combines TRBV9 with TRBJ2-2; D might be TRBD1 (5 bases). V lost 3 bases to trimming and J lost 7 bases, with 25 bases between them. Looked up from germline, CDR1 is SGDLS and CDR2 is YYNGEE. The CDR3 is made up of 18 amino acids. The CDR3 sequence is CASSGAQGRAPHGGELFF. DNA for the CDR3: TGTGCCAGCAGCGGAGCTCAGGGCCGAGCGCCCCACGGCGGGGAGCTGTTTTTT. The full variable domain, rest sourced from reference TRBV9 and TRBJ2-2, is DSGVTQTPKHLITATGQRVTLRCSPRSGDLSVYWYQQSLDQGLQFLIQYYNGEERAKGNILERFSAQQFPDLHSELNLSSLELGDSALYFCASSGAQGRAPHGGELFFGEGSRLTVL.

J is TRBJ1-1 and V is TRBV6-6; the D gene is possibly TRBD1 (5 bases). V shed 4 bases and J shed 7 bases, with 13 bases lying between them. This CDR3 has 13 residues. Germline-derived CDR1 and CDR2 are MNHNY and SVGAGI (reference sequence). For the CDR3, the DNA is TGTGCCAGCAGTTCGCAGGGTCAGGATGAAGCTTTCTTT. Amino acids: CASSSQGQDEAFF.

This clone showed up just a few times. The V call is TRBV2, the J call TRBJ2-1, with 9 positions matching TRBD2. The CDR3 is 15 residues long. Germline V gene sequence: CDR1 SNHLY, CDR2 FYNNEI. Trimming took 8 bases from V and 7 from J; bases not matched to a gene: 12. The CDR3 loop reads CASLWASGNENEQFF. The CDR3 DNA follows: TGTGCCAGCTTATGGGCTAGCGGGAATGAGAATGAGCAGTTCTTC.

The genes are TRBV5-6 and TRBJ2-4, with D perhaps matching TRBD1 (5 bases). Germline V gene sequence: CDR1 SGHDT, CDR2 YYEEEE. The CDR3 spans 15 residues. Between the trimmed V and J ends, which lost 3 bases and 6 bases, there was a span of 16 bases. The CDR3 sequence is CASSSAGLAGNIQYF. Written as DNA, the CDR3 is TGTGCCAGCAGCTCCGCAGGGCTGGCTGGAAACATTCAGTACTTC.

This clone turned up a few times. The chain joins TRBV14 to TRBJ2-5, with TRBD1 matching 8 bases. The V gene's germline CDR1 is SGHDN and CDR2 FVKESK. The CDR3 length is 16 residues. Germline trimming cut 4 bases from V and 0 bases from J; bases unmatched to any gene: 7. CDR3 region: CASSPGRDRYQETQYF. The CDR3 nucleotides are TGTGCCAGCAGCCCGGGCCGGGACAGGTACCAAGAGACCCAGTACTTC. The whole variable domain, remainder taken from reference TRBV14 and TRBJ2-5, is EAGVTQFPSHSVIEKGQTVTLRCDPISGHDNLYWYRRVMGKEIKFLLHFVKESKQDESGMPNNRFLAERTGGTYSTLKVQPAELEDSGVYFCASSPGRDRYQETQYFGPGTRLLVL.